This T cell receptor (beta chain) was identified during a study of blood T cell repertoires in COVID-19. Trimming removed 4 bases from V and 5 bases from J; junction bases left unmatched: 4. The CDR3 contains 13 residues. Germline values: CDR1 ENHRY, CDR2 SYGVKD. Original analysis: Amplification of reference gene primers provided the estimated nucleated cell counts. TCRdb keeps only in-frame clones here, not all; method: immunoSEQ multiplex PCR. The V and J calls and the clone size are those of that table, but D and trimming were determined from the DNA. The table lists almost 500,000 clones, approximately 86% of them singletons.

V gene TRBV10-3 combines with J gene TRBJ1-2, with 7 bases matching TRBD1. What was sequenced was PBMCs or T cells enriched from blood (not recorded which). The sequence was obtained from an older woman who had recovered from COVID-19. The CDR3 sequence is CAISAGTAYGYTF. The DNA for the CDR3 is TGTGCCATCAGTGCGGGGACAGCTTATGGCTACACCTTC.